One and the same sample provided the 4 T cell receptor beta chains below, sequenced in a study of T cell responses to AZD1222 COVID-19 vaccine. Sequenced by immunoSEQ multiplex PCR; TCRdb stores in-frame clones only, minus some. This sample has 200,000 or so clones; about 90% occur once, and the top ten carry about 6%. Sequences were derived from peripheral blood, sampled on day 0 of AZD1222 vaccination. These receptor sequences come from an adult in good health.

V gene TRBV6-1 combines with J gene TRBJ1-5; 9 nucleotides agree with TRBD1. The CDR3 runs to 16 residues. V trimming: 4 bases; J trimming: 4 bases; junction bases outside the gene matches: 8. Germline CDR1 MNHNS, CDR2 SASEGT. The CDR3 here is CASSVRQGGGNQPQHF. DNA of the CDR3: TGTGCCAGCAGTGTACGACAGGGGGGCGGGAATCAGCCCCAGCATTTT.

CDR3 loop: CAISGGTGANEKLFF. The CDR3 DNA sequence: TGTGCCATCAGTGGAGGGACAGGGGCTAATGAAAAACTGTTTTTT. V gene TRBV10-3 combines with J gene TRBJ1-4, with 10 nucleotides matching TRBD1. This CDR3 has 15 residues. J was trimmed by 3 bases and V by 4 bases; bases with no gene match: 2. Germline-derived CDR1 and CDR2 are ENHRY and SYGVKD.

The genes are TRBV11-2 and TRBJ2-3; 11 nucleotides line up with TRBD2. Trimming cost V 4 bases and J 2 bases; bases outside gene matches: 14. Germline loops: CDR1 SGHAT, CDR2 FQNNGV. The length of the CDR3 is 19 residues. The CDR3 spells CASSYLGGSSGRTTDTQYF. CDR3 in DNA: TGTGCCAGCAGCTACTTAGGGGGGTCTAGCGGGAGGACCACAGATACGCAGTATTTT.

The gene calls are TRBV10-2 and TRBJ1-6; perhaps TRBD1 as D (6 bases). Germline CDR1 reads WSHSY; CDR2 reads SAAADI. Trimming removed 4 bases from V and 7 bases from J, with 11 bases in between. This CDR3 has 14 amino acids. The chain's CDR3 is CASSVAGANSPLHF. In DNA form, the CDR3 reads TGCGCCAGCAGTGTTGCAGGGGCAAATTCACCCCTCCACTTT.